This TCR beta chain was documented in a study of cytomegalovirus exposure and HLA in healthy donors. Whole-study results and caveats: In a later analysis, 16,951 TCR beta sequences were associated with HLA alleles at 0.05 false discovery rate. In a later analysis, HLA-associated TCR beta chains were more clonally expanded than equally common others.

Amplification used 60 Vbeta primers and 13 Jbeta primers. Data came from immunoSEQ multiplex PCR; TCRdb stores just in-frame clones and leaves some out. The sample contains about 110,000 clones, more than 60% of which appear only once. In regard to this clone: Antigen specificity is unknown. One junction end disagrees with the germline gene, perhaps due to a read error.

CDR1 is GTSNPN and CDR2 is SVGIG in the germline V gene (reference sequence). The length of the CDR3 is 14 residues. The chain combines TRBV30 with TRBJ1-1; D gene ambiguous. This receptor was taken from a male donor in good health and CMV-seronegative. The sequenced sample was PBMCs. The CDR3 loop reads CASWPGILNTETFF. In DNA form, the CDR3 reads TGTGCCTCTTGGCCGGGGATTTTGAACACTGAAACTTTCTTT.